The clone carrying this TCR beta chain has at least ten counts. Antigen specificity is unknown. This CDR3 contains 17 residues. Germline V lookup: CDR1 SGHNT, CDR2 YENEEA. The germline V and J ends were trimmed by 4 bases and 0 bases, with 15 bases remaining between them. The data belong to a study of neurological immune-mediated disorders. Using its own MiXCR run on the 5' RACE reads, TCRdb lists one record per CDR3 protein. Of roughly 15,000 distinct CDR3 sequences in the sample, 3.5% were seen once. Broader study findings: HTLV-1-associated myelopathy ranked highest for TCR clonal expansion and multiple sclerosis lowest, beneath healthy controls. No CDR3 amino acid sequences recurred among expanded clones across subjects, suggesting private repertoires in all groups.

The study built sorted libraries from around 1 million CD4+ or CD8+ T cells. Sequenced material: CD8+ T cells from blood. This clonotype was obtained from a middle-aged woman in good health. The rearrangement joins TRBV11-3 to TRBJ2-2; the D is unclear. Here the CDR3 reads CASSSDGSRSNTGELFF. Here the CDR3 DNA reads TGTGCCAGCAGCTCAGACGGGTCTAGGTCGAACACCGGGGAGCTGTTTTTT.